This paragraph covers one T cell receptor (beta chain) sequence. Its matching antigen is unknown. Repertoires were generated with immunoSEQ multiplex PCR, while TCRdb's copy carries only in-frame clones and drops some. This sample has fewer than 150,000 clones; about 93% occur once, and the top ten carry roughly 5%. This entry comes from a study of T cell responses to AZD1222 COVID-19 vaccine. Study-wide points: No repertoire was sampled before or during the peak T cell response, only after it. Dominant at 160-218 and 743-854, vaccine-associated CD4 TCRs also spanned spike.

The CDR3 spans 16 residues. Trimming took 3 bases from V and 9 from J; bases not matched to a gene: 9. Germline V gene sequence: CDR1 MNHNS, CDR2 SASEGT. Sequenced here: peripheral blood, sampled on day 0 of AZD1222 vaccination. The chain links TRBV6-1 to TRBJ2-1; TRBD2 matches 12 bases. The TCR was taken from an adult in good health. CDR3 sequence reads: CASSDPPSGGAREQFF. In nucleotides, the CDR3 is TGTGCCAGCAGTGACCCGCCTAGCGGGGGGGCTCGTGAGCAGTTCTTC.